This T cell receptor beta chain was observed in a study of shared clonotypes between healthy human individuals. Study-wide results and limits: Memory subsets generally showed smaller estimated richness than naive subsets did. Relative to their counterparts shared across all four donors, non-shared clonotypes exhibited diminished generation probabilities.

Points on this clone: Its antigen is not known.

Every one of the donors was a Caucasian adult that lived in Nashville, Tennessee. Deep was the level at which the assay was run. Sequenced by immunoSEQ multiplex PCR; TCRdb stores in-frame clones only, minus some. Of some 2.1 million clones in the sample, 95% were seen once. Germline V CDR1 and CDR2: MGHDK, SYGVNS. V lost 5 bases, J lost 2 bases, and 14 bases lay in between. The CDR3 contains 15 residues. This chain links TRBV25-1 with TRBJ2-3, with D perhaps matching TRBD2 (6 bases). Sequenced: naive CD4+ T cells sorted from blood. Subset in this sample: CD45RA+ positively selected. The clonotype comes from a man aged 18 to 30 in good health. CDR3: CASSLERVNTDTQYF. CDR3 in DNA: TGTGCCAGCAGTTTGGAGCGGGTGAACACAGATACGCAGTATTTT.